Below are 26 T cell receptor beta chains sequenced from a single sample in a study of T cells in Graves' hyperthyroidism and ophthalmopathy. RNA transcripts served as the template for amplifying TCR beta CDR3 regions. A first-round RT-PCR of the TCR CDR3 used the HTBI primer set. MiXCR, run by TCRdb on the multiplex PCR reads, gives a single entry per CDR3 protein. Of around 350,000 distinct CDR3 sequences detected, 15% to 20% appear once; the ten largest clones hold about 4%. Sequencing input: blood. The receptors were sampled from a woman between 18 and 29 years old with Graves' hyperthyroidism.

In its sample, this clonotype was seen many times. The CDR3 DNA sequence: TGTGCCAGCAGTCCAGGGGTTTGGGCTCAGCCCCAGCATTTT. As protein: CASSPGVWAQPQHF. This chain joins TRBV12-3 or TRBV12-4 and TRBJ1-5; TRBD1 is a possible D gene (6 bases). The germline V and J ends were trimmed by 5 bases and 6 bases, with 14 bases remaining between them. This CDR3 is built from 14 residues.

This clonotype occurred many times. This chain links TRBV6-1 with TRBJ2-6, with D perhaps assigned TRBD1 or TRBD2 (5 bases each). The V gene's germline CDR1 is MNHNS and CDR2 SASEGT. CDR3 length: 18 residues. Trimming stripped 6 bases from V and 0 bases from J, with 18 bases between. The CDR3 sequence: CASRKGPTRGSGANVLTF. For the CDR3, the DNA is TGTGCCAGCAGGAAAGGACCGACGAGGGGCTCTGGGGCCAACGTCCTGACTTTC.

This clonotype was recorded at least ten times. A read error may account for a junction end that differs from germline. This chain joins TRBV29-1 and TRBJ1-1; no definite D call. This CDR3 is built from 12 residues. The germline gives CDR1 SQVTM, CDR2 ANQGSEA. CDR3 loop: CSFDGGNTEAFF. The CDR3 DNA reads TGCAGCTTTGATGGAGGGAACACTGAAGCTTTCTTT.

This clonotype appeared many times. The gene calls are TRBV7-2 and TRBJ2-7; no firm D call. There are 16 residues in the CDR3. The V end was cut by 1 base, the J end by 4 bases, with 17 bases between. Looked up from germline, CDR1 is SGHTA and CDR2 is FQGNSA. CDR3: CASSLGLSELGYEQYF. The CDR3 bases are TGTGCCAGCAGCTTAGGGCTTTCTGAATTGGGGTACGAGCAGTACTTC.

This clonotype was counted ten times or more. The DNA for the CDR3 is TGCAGCGGAGCAGGTCCGGGGTGGACTGAAGCTTTCTTT. It is translated as CSGAGPGWTEAFF. This sequence joins TRBV29-1 and TRBJ1-1, with D unclear. The germline V gene has CDR1 SQVTM and CDR2 ANQGSEA. The CDR3 contains 13 residues. Trimming took off 7 bases at V and 5 bases at J, with 17 bases between the two ends.

Many counts were recorded for this clonotype. Here the CDR3 DNA reads TGTGCCAGCAGCTCGGGAGGGACAGCCTACGAGCAGTACTTC. Its translation: CASSSGGTAYEQYF. V and J are TRBV11-2 and TRBJ2-7; D might be TRBD2 (8 bases). Germline V gene data show CDR1 as SGHAT and CDR2 as FQNNGV. The CDR3 extends over 14 amino acids. V shed 4 bases and J shed 2 bases, with 12 bases lying between them.

In this sample, this clonotype turned up many times. With a much larger clone just one base away, this may be a read error. The chain has TRBV6-2 or TRBV6-3 and TRBJ2-1; maybe TRBD1 (5 bases). The CDR3 length is 14 residues. Looked up from germline, CDR1 is MNHEY and CDR2 is SVGEGT. The CDR3 loop is CASSWSPMDNEKFF. In DNA form, the CDR3 reads TGTGCCAGCAGTTGGAGTCCAATGGACAATGAGAAGTTCTTC.

V is TRBV15 and J is TRBJ2-7, with 9 bases aligning to TRBD1. Germline V gives CDR1 LNHNV, CDR2 YYDKDF (reference sequence). CDR3 length equals 14 residues. The ends lost 5 bases at V and 6 bases at J; junction bases unmatched: 8. The CDR3 nucleotides read TGTGCCACCAGCCGGGGACAGGGAAAGAGCGAGCAGTACTTC. This sequence encodes CATSRGQGKSEQYF.

Ten or more counts support this clonotype. V and J are TRBV24-1 and TRBJ1-2; no firm D call. The CDR3 sequence is 14 residues long. Per germline, CDR1 KGHDR and CDR2 SFDVKD. Trimming pared 4 bases from V and 1 base from J, leaving 9 bases between. The CDR3, as DNA: TGTGCCACCAGTGAGGACGGTTATAACTATGGCTACACCTTC. It codes for CATSEDGYNYGYTF.

The chain uses TRBV13 and TRBJ2-2; TRBD1 matches 7 bases. The CDR3 contains 14 residues. Germline CDR1 is PRHDT and CDR2 is FYEKMQ (reference sequence). V shed 10 bases, J shed 6 bases, and the junction held 11 bases outside the gene matches. The DNA for the CDR3 is TGTGCCACAACAAACAGGGGTGACCCCGGGGAGCTGTTTTTT. This gives the protein CATTNRGDPGELFF.

This clonotype was recorded at least ten times. The CDR3 reads CASRRTGSYEQYF. In DNA form, the CDR3 reads TGTGCCAGCAGGAGGACAGGTTCCTACGAGCAGTACTTC. V and J are TRBV28 and TRBJ2-7; 7 bases match TRBD1. The CDR3 is 13 amino acids. The J segment lost 1 base and the V segment lost 6 bases, leaving 3 bases of the junction unmatched. Germline V lookup: CDR1 MDHEN, CDR2 SYDVKM.

This clonotype has a count of ten or more. V usage is TRBV28 and J usage is TRBJ2-5; the match to TRBD1 covers 8 bases. The germline V gene encodes CDR1 MDHEN and CDR2 SYDVKM. V shed 8 bases, J shed 2 bases, and the junction held 13 bases outside the gene matches. The CDR3 runs to 16 residues. The DNA of the CDR3 is TGTGCCAGCGGCCCCGGGACAGGTTGGGGTCAAGAGACCCAGTACTTC. It translates to CASGPGTGWGQETQYF.

The genes are TRBV20-1 and TRBJ2-7; the match to TRBD2 covers 10 bases. The ends lost 3 bases at V and 1 base at J; junction bases unmatched: 6. CDR3 length equals 15 residues. Germline V lookup: CDR1 DFQATT, CDR2 SNEGSKA (reference sequence). The CDR3 DNA reads as TGCAGTGCTAGCCCTAGCGGGAGATCATCCTACGAGCAGTACTTC. The encoded protein is CSASPSGRSSYEQYF.

In this sample, this clonotype turned up many times. The chain has TRBV27 and TRBJ1-5, with no clear D. Trimming took off 5 bases at V and 3 bases at J, with 11 bases between the two ends. In germline, CDR1 is MNHEY, CDR2 SMNVEV (reference sequence). The CDR3 loop spans 14 amino acids. In DNA form, the CDR3 reads TGTGCCAGCAGTGTCGGACGGGTCAATCAGCCCCAGCATTTT. Its protein product is CASSVGRVNQPQHF.

This clonotype has ten or more counts. The genes are TRBV20-1 and TRBJ1-1; D gene uncertain. Germline V gene lookup returns CDR1 DFQATT and CDR2 SNEGSKA (reference sequence). Trimming removed 6 bases at V and 1 base at J, with 9 bases between. The CDR3 spans 12 residues. CDR3 sequence: CSAPDWNTEAFF. DNA of the CDR3: TGCAGTGCCCCGGACTGGAACACTGAAGCTTTCTTT.

This clonotype showed up many times. This sequence joins TRBV12-3 or TRBV12-4 and TRBJ2-4; tentative D call: TRBD1 (6 bases). The CDR3 consists of 13 residues. Between the trimmed V and J ends, which lost 6 bases and 6 bases, there was a span of 12 bases. The CDR3 region is CASSLQGPNIQYF. The CDR3 nucleotides read TGTGCCAGCAGCCTACAGGGACCAAACATTCAGTACTTC.

This clonotype was counted ten times or more. The V and J genes are TRBV19 and TRBJ1-2, with 7 bases fitting TRBD1. Germline V gives CDR1 LNHDA, CDR2 SQIVND (reference sequence). V was clipped by 3 bases and J by 5 bases; unmatched bases: 9. The length of the CDR3 is 15 residues. Here the CDR3 DNA reads TGTGCCAGTAGTATGGGATCAGGGGGGCGTTATGGCTACACCTTC. It is translated as CASSMGSGGRYGYTF. Filled out from reference TRBV19 and TRBJ1-2, the complete variable domain reads DGGITQSPKYLFRKEGQNVTLSCEQNLNHDAMYWYRQDPGQGLRLIYYSQIVNDFQKGDIAEGYSVSREKKESFPLTVTSAQKNPTAFYLCASSMGSGGRYGYTFGSGTRLTVV.

Many counts were recorded for this clonotype. The CDR3 loop reads CAWSVPGGGYTF. The CDR3 nucleotides are TGTGCCTGGAGTGTCCCGGGTGGTGGCTACACCTTC. J is TRBJ1-2 and V is TRBV30; D is undetermined. The CDR3 runs 12 residues. Germline CDR1 and CDR2: GTSNPN and SVGIG (reference sequence). Trimming took 0 bases from V and 7 from J, leaving 9 bases between them.

Many counts were recorded for this clonotype. The chain joins TRBV20-1 to TRBJ2-2; the match to TRBD2 covers 8 bases. Trimming took 3 bases from V and 1 from J; bases not matched to a gene: 10. The germline CDR1 and CDR2 sequences are DFQATT and SNEGSKA (reference sequence). CDR3 length: 17 amino acids. The CDR3 DNA sequence: TGCAGTGCTAGGGATGACACTAGCGGCATGAACACCGGGGAGCTGTTTTTT. Amino acid sequence: CSARDDTSGMNTGELFF.

A word on this clonotype: Given a much more abundant clone one base away, this may be a read error. This chain uses TRBV3-1 with TRBJ2-7; the D is unclear. CDR1 LGHDT and CDR2 YNNKEL come from the germline V gene (reference sequence). This CDR3 has 14 residues. Here the CDR3 DNA reads TGTGCCAGCAGCCAAGCACGGGCCACCTACGAGCTGTACTTC. This translates into CASSQARATYELYF.

This clonotype was seen repeatedly, ten times or more. The V gene is TRBV20-1, the J gene TRBJ1-2, with D possibly being TRBD1 (5 bases). V gave up 1 base and J gave up 7 bases, with 16 bases separating them. This CDR3 has 14 residues. The germline gives CDR1 DFQATT, CDR2 SNEGSKA (reference sequence). The CDR3 protein is CSARVAGEASGYTF. CDR3 nucleotide sequence: TGCAGTGCTAGAGTTGCGGGGGAGGCTAGTGGCTACACCTTC.

This clonotype was seen ten or more times. The V call is TRBV4-2, the J call TRBJ1-3, with 7 bases lining up with TRBD1. CDR1 and CDR2 from the germline V gene are LGHNA and YNFKEQ. The junction had 3 bases not matched to a gene; V was cut back by 4 bases and J by 0 bases. CDR3 length: 15 amino acids. CDR3 sequence (DNA): TGTGCCAGCAGCCGGACAGGCATCTCTGGAAACACCATATATTTT. It yields the protein CASSRTGISGNTIYF.

This clonotype was seen many times. This chain connects TRBV20-1 to TRBJ1-5; perhaps TRBD1 as D (5 bases). Trimming left V 5 bases short and J 2 bases short, with 10 bases between. This CDR3 spans 13 amino acids. Germline-derived CDR1 and CDR2 are DFQATT and SNEGSKA (reference sequence). The CDR3 region has the DNA TGCAGTGCTGGGGGTCAAGGCAATCAGCCCCAGCATTTT. It specifies CSAGGQGNQPQHF.

This clonotype was observed many times. V is TRBV2 and J is TRBJ2-7; D is ambiguous. The CDR3 is made up of 13 amino acids. The germline gives CDR1 SNHLY, CDR2 FYNNEI. V lost 1 base and J lost 3, with 7 bases in between. The DNA of the CDR3 is TGTGCCAGCAGTGAAGGGGGTTACTACGAGCAGTACTTC. Protein: CASSEGGYYEQYF.

This clonotype was detected many times. This chain joins TRBV15 and TRBJ1-1; a weak D match, TRBD1 (6 bases). The CDR3 spans 14 residues. Germline CDR1 is LNHNV and CDR2 is YYDKDF (reference sequence). Trimming cost V 1 base and J 4 bases, with 10 bases left between them. The CDR3 loop reads CATSRVGGGTEAFF. CDR3 nucleotide sequence: TGTGCCACCAGCAGAGTGGGGGGCGGCACTGAAGCTTTCTTT. Combining the CDR3 with reference TRBV15 and TRBJ1-1 gives the whole variable domain DAMVIQNPRYQVTQFGKPVTLSCSQTLNHNVMYWYQQKSSQAPKLLFHYYDKDFNNEADTPDNFQSRRPNTSFCFLDIRSPGLGDTAMYLCATSRVGGGTEAFFGQGTRLTVV.

There are a few counts of this clonotype. This chain links TRBV28 with TRBJ2-4; the match to TRBD1 covers 9 bases. Germline V CDR1 and CDR2: MDHEN, SYDVKM. CDR3 size: 15 residues. With V trimmed by 11 bases and J by 6 bases, 14 bases remained unmatched. The CDR3 loop reads CASTGGGVDGNIQYF. DNA for the CDR3: TGTGCCTCAACAGGGGGCGGCGTTGACGGAAACATTCAGTACTTC.